The 26 T cell receptor beta chains in this list originate from one sample, sequenced in a study of T cell clones after liver transplantation. Profiling relied on immunoSEQ multiplex PCR, and the TCRdb table lists in-frame clones only, not all of them. Counted here are around 60,000 clones, about two thirds occurring once; the ten biggest clones make up around 16%. Material: CD4+ T cells from blood, obtained before liver transplant. These receptors came from a human donor who received a liver transplant.

V usage is TRBV19 and J usage is TRBJ2-5, with 10 bases that match TRBD1. Germline values: CDR1 LNHDA, CDR2 SQIVND (reference sequence). The CDR3 covers 15 residues. V gave up 5 bases and J gave up 3 bases; unmatched junction bases: 6. CDR3 nucleotide sequence: TGTGCCAGTAGTGGAGGGGGGACAGGGGAAGAGACCCAGTACTTC. Protein sequence: CASSGGGTGEETQYF.

This clone showed up just once. The V call is TRBV18, the J call TRBJ2-7; 8 bases fit TRBD1. Losses at the gene ends were 6 bases for V and 4 bases for J; bases not matched to a gene: 8. This CDR3 is built from 14 residues. From germline, CDR1 is KGHSH and CDR2 LQKENI. CDR3 DNA sequence: TGTGCCAGCTCCAAAGGACAGGGATCTTACGAGCAGTACTTC. Translated: CASSKGQGSYEQYF.

The chain links TRBV9 to TRBJ2-5, with 7 bases lining up with TRBD2. Germline lookup yields CDR1 SGDLS and CDR2 YYNGEE. Unmatched junction bases numbered 16, after V lost 6 bases and J lost 2 bases. This CDR3 region has 17 residues. The CDR3 sequence is CASTVGVGASGQETQYF. CDR3 in DNA: TGTGCCAGCACCGTGGGGGTAGGGGCTAGCGGTCAAGAGACCCAGTACTTC. The variable domain in full, with the rest retrieved from reference TRBV9 and TRBJ2-5, is DSGVTQTPKHLITATGQRVTLRCSPRSGDLSVYWYQQSLDQGLQFLIQYYNGEERAKGNILERFSAQQFPDLHSELNLSSLELGDSALYFCASTVGVGASGQETQYFGPGTRLLVL.

The gene calls are TRBV6-5 and TRBJ2-2; D is unclear. Trimming removed 4 bases at V and 0 bases at J, with 6 bases between. The CDR3 covers 14 residues. Germline values: CDR1 MNHEY, CDR2 SVGAGI. CDR3 protein: CASSSDTNTGELFF. The CDR3 bases are TGTGCCAGCAGTTCCGACACGAACACCGGGGAGCTGTTTTTT.

V and J are TRBV30 and TRBJ1-1; possibly TRBD1 for D (6 bases). V gave up 8 bases and J gave up 1 base, with 20 bases separating them. Per germline, CDR1 GTSNPN and CDR2 SVGIG (reference sequence). The CDR3 is 15 residues long. CDR3 in DNA: TGTGCCGGGACAACGGGGATTTCCTCGAACACTGAAGCTTTCTTT. Protein sequence: CAGTTGISSNTEAFF.

CDR3 nucleotide sequence: TGTGCCAGCAGCTTAGTGCCCGACAGGAGCTACGAGCAGTACTTC. This gives the protein CASSLVPDRSYEQYF. The chain is built from TRBV7-8 and TRBJ2-7; possibly TRBD1 for D (6 bases). The CDR3 extends over 15 amino acids. The germline gives CDR1 SGHVS, CDR2 FQNEAQ. Trimming shortened V by 1 base and J by 3 bases, and 13 bases separated the two germline ends.

The V call is TRBV7-8, the J call TRBJ1-5; tentative D call: TRBD1 (6 bases). V shed 5 bases and J shed 2 bases, with 13 bases lying between them. Per the germline V gene, CDR1 is SGHVS and CDR2 is FQNEAQ. The CDR3 is 15 amino acids. The chain's CDR3 is CASSPGRTGNQPQHF. CDR3 DNA: TGTGCCAGCAGCCCGGGGCGGACAGGCAATCAGCCCCAGCATTTT.

CDR3 DNA sequence: TGTGCCACCTACAGGGGGACCATATATTTT. It yields the protein CATYRGTIYF. J is TRBJ1-3 and V is TRBV7-5; the table's D gene call, TRBD1, was not cross checked with the DNA. TRBV7-5 is assigned pseudogene status. The CDR3 sequence is 10 residues long.

The rearrangement links TRBV9 to TRBJ2-2; the D is unclear. The CDR3 is 13 amino acids. Trimming removed 0 bases at V and 6 bases at J, with 6 bases between. CDR1 SGDLS and CDR2 YYNGEE come from the germline V gene. In nucleotides, the CDR3 is TGTGCCAGCAGCGTAGAAATAGCCGGGGAGCTGTTTTTT. This gives the protein CASSVEIAGELFF.

This clone was picked up many times. CDR3 coding DNA: TGCGCCAGCAGCTTGGGCCCCGGTAGCAATCAGCCCCAGCATTTT. Protein sequence: CASSLGPGSNQPQHF. The J gene is TRBJ1-5, the V gene TRBV5-1; D uncertain. Germline V gene lookup returns CDR1 SGHRS and CDR2 YFSETQ. CDR3 length: 15 amino acids. The germline V and J ends were trimmed by 0 bases and 0 bases, with 7 bases remaining between them.

This clone was seen only once. The chain recombines TRBV6-6 with TRBJ2-2; the match to TRBD1 covers 9 bases. This CDR3 contains 16 residues. Unmatched junction bases numbered 9, after V lost 6 bases and J lost 4 bases. Germline CDR1 reads MNHNY; CDR2 reads SVGAGI (reference sequence). The CDR3 region has the DNA TGTGCCAGCAGGTTAACAGGGGGCGCCGGCACCGGGGAGCTGTTTTTT. Amino acids: CASRLTGGAGTGELFF.

This clone was detected a few times. The CDR3 DNA sequence: TGTGCCAGCAGCCTTGGGACAGGGCATCAGCCCCAGCATTTT. Translated, it gives CASSLGTGHQPQHF. This chain uses TRBV4-2 with TRBJ1-5; 9 bases line up with TRBD1. Germline CDR1 reads LGHNA; CDR2 reads YNFKEQ. V was clipped by 4 bases and J by 5 bases; unmatched bases: 3. The CDR3 consists of 14 residues.

The chain joins TRBV5-4 to TRBJ2-2; TRBD2 matches at 8 bases. The ends lost 3 bases at V and 7 bases at J; junction bases unmatched: 5. Germline CDR1 SGHNT, CDR2 YYREEE (reference sequence). This CDR3 has 14 amino acids. The CDR3: CASSSRGEGGELFF. CDR3 nucleotides: TGTGCCAGCAGCTCGCGGGGGGAGGGCGGGGAGCTGTTTTTT.

V gene TRBV30 combines with J gene TRBJ2-1, with 9 bases matching TRBD1. The CDR3 runs to 15 residues. CDR1 GTSNPN and CDR2 SVGIG come from the germline V gene (reference sequence). Losses at the gene ends were 5 bases for V and 3 bases for J; bases not matched to a gene: 8. CDR3 sequence reads: CAWGDRATGYNEQFF. CDR3 coding DNA: TGTGCCTGGGGGGACAGGGCAACGGGCTACAATGAGCAGTTCTTC.

The V gene is TRBV7-3, the J gene TRBJ2-7; a weak D match, TRBD2 (6 bases). This CDR3 has 13 residues. Germline CDR1 is SGHTA and CDR2 is FQGTGA. The ends were cut back, 5 bases at V and 6 bases at J, with 14 bases in the middle. The CDR3 region has the DNA TGTGCCAGCAGCCTAAGCCCCGGGGGCGAGCAGTACTTC. As protein: CASSLSPGGEQYF.

This clone is a singleton in its sample. The chain combines TRBV18 with TRBJ1-4; D is uncertain. The V and J ends lost 6 bases and 8 bases respectively, with 19 bases between them. CDR3 length equals 15 residues. Germline CDR1 and CDR2: KGHSH and LQKENI. The CDR3 is CASSRSAPKEEKLFF. In DNA, the CDR3 is TGTGCCAGCTCTCGGTCGGCGCCCAAGGAGGAAAAACTGTTTTTT.

The CDR3 sequence is CASSYGSGRGENTIYF. The CDR3 DNA is TGTGCCAGCAGTTACGGGTCCGGCAGGGGAGAAAACACCATATATTTT. V gene TRBV6-5 combines with J gene TRBJ1-3; a possible D gene is TRBD1 (6 bases). Germline V lookup: CDR1 MNHEY, CDR2 SVGAGI. The CDR3 spans 16 residues. Trimming pared 2 bases from V and 6 bases from J, leaving 17 bases between.

The chain recombines TRBV11-2 with TRBJ1-2; 10 nucleotides agree with TRBD1. The CDR3 is 13 residues long. Germline V gene sequence: CDR1 SGHAT, CDR2 FQNNGV. The V segment lost 10 bases and the J segment 9 bases; nucleotides outside the gene matches: 11. The CDR3 region is CAIGGQGIYSYTF. The DNA for the CDR3 is TGTGCCATCGGGGGACAGGGGATTTATAGCTACACCTTC. The full variable domain, completed using reference TRBV11-2 and TRBJ1-2, is EAGVAQSPRYKIIEKRQSVAFWCNPISGHATLYWYQQILGQGPKLLIQFQNNGVVDDSQLPKDRFSAERLKGVDSTLKIQPAKLEDSAVYLCAIGGQGIYSYTFGSGTRLTVV.

The V call is TRBV5-1, the J call TRBJ2-3; 11 nucleotides match TRBD2. Germline V lookup: CDR1 SGHRS, CDR2 YFSETQ. The CDR3 covers 14 residues. With V trimmed by 7 bases and J by 4 bases, 5 bases remained unmatched. CDR3 sequence reads: CASLAGGPSDTQYF. CDR3 nucleotides: TGCGCCAGCTTAGCGGGGGGGCCATCAGATACGCAGTATTTT. The full variable domain, its missing parts supplied by reference TRBV5-1 and TRBJ2-3, is KAGVTQTPRYLIKTRGQQVTLSCSPISGHRSVSWYQQTPGQGLQFLFEYFSETQRNKGNFPGRFSGRQFSNSRSEMNVSTLELGDSALYLCASLAGGPSDTQYFGPGTRLTVL.

This clone was detected only once. V gene TRBV18 combines with J gene TRBJ2-7, with 10 bases identical to TRBD1. V gave up 3 bases and J gave up 4 bases; unmatched junction bases: 12. The germline V gene has CDR1 KGHSH and CDR2 LQKENI. CDR3 length: 17 amino acids. CDR3: CASSPALTGTGVYEQYF. CDR3 bases: TGTGCCAGCTCACCGGCGTTAACGGGGACAGGGGTGTACGAGCAGTACTTC.

The chain couples TRBV2 to TRBJ2-2; TRBD2 might be the D (6 bases). V lost 9 bases, J lost 5 bases, and 13 bases lay in between. The germline V gene encodes CDR1 SNHLY and CDR2 FYNNEI. The CDR3 covers 13 residues. As DNA, the CDR3 is TGTGCCAGTGAGGTGGGGACTACCGGGGAGCTGTTTTTT. Translation: CASEVGTTGELFF.

The V and J genes are TRBV7-6 and TRBJ2-1; D perhaps matches TRBD2 (5 bases). The length of the CDR3 is 15 residues. Deletions cut 5 bases from V and 3 bases from J, with 14 bases between. CDR1 is SGHVS and CDR2 is FNYEAQ in the germline V gene. The CDR3 DNA sequence: TGTGCCAGCAGCCCCGCCCTAGCCTACTACAATGAGCAGTTCTTC. Its translation: CASSPALAYYNEQFF.

The rearrangement joins TRBV5-1 to TRBJ2-3; weak D call: TRBD2 (5 bases). CDR1 SGHRS and CDR2 YFSETQ come from the germline V gene. This CDR3 comprises 15 residues. The V end was cut by 4 bases, the J end by 0 bases, with 12 bases between. CDR3 bases: TGCGCCAGCAGCATTAGCGCCTCTAGCACAGATACGCAGTATTTT. Its protein is CASSISASSTDTQYF.

This clone was seen only a few times. The CDR3 reads CASSLVGGNTGELFF. CDR3 DNA: TGTGCCAGCAGCTTGGTGGGGGGGAACACCGGGGAGCTGTTTTTT. The V gene is TRBV5-4, the J gene TRBJ2-2; D is perhaps TRBD2 (6 bases). V was shortened by 0 bases and J by 1 base, with 7 bases between the two germline ends. This CDR3 contains 15 residues. The germline CDR1 and CDR2 sequences are SGHNT and YYREEE (reference sequence).

CDR3 DNA: TGTGCCAGCAGCCGACAGGGCTTCTGGGGCTACACCTTC. Amino acid sequence: CASSRQGFWGYTF. This chain connects TRBV5-4 to TRBJ1-2, with 7 bases identical to TRBD1. The length of the CDR3 is 13 residues. Germline values: CDR1 SGHNT, CDR2 YYREEE (reference sequence). The V and J ends lost 4 bases and 8 bases, in that order; junction bases with no gene match: 8.

This chain joins TRBV18 and TRBJ1-3; D uncertain. Trimming cost V 4 bases and J 0 bases, with 10 bases left between them. In germline, CDR1 is KGHSH, CDR2 LQKENI. This CDR3 has 15 amino acids. CDR3 DNA: TGTGCCAGCTCACAGGGAGGGCACTCTGGAAACACCATATATTTT. It yields the protein CASSQGGHSGNTIYF.